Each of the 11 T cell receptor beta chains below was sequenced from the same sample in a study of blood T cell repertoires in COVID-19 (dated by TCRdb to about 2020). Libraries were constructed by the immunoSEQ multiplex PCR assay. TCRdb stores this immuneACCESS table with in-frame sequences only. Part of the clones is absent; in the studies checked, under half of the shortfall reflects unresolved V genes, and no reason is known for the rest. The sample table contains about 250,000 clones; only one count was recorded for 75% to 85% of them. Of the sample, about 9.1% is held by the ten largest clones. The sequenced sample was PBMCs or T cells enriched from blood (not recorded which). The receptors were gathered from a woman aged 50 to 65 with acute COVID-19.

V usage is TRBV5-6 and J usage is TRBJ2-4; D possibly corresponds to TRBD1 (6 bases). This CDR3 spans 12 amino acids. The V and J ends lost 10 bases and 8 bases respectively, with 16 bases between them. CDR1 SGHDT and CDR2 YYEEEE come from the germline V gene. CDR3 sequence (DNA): TGTGCCCGACATACAGGGAAAGACATTCAGTACTTC. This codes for CARHTGKDIQYF.

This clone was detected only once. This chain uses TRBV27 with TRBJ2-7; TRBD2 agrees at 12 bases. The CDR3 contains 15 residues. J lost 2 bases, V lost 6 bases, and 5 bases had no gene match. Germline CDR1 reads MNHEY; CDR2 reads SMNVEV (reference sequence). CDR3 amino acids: CASSTGLAGTYEQYF. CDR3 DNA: TGTGCCAGCAGCACTGGACTAGCGGGGACCTACGAGCAGTACTTC.

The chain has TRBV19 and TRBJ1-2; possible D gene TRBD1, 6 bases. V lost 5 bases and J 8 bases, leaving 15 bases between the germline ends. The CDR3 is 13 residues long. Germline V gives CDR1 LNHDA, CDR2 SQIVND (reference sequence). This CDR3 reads CASSGLQGSGYTF. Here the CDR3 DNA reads TGTGCCAGTAGTGGCCTACAGGGCAGCGGCTACACCTTC.

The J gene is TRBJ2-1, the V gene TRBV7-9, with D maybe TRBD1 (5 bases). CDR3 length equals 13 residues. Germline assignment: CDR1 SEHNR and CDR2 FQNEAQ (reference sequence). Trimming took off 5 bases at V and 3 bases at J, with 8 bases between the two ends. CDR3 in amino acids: CASSDRIYNEQFF. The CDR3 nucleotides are TGTGCCAGCAGCGACAGAATCTACAATGAGCAGTTCTTC.

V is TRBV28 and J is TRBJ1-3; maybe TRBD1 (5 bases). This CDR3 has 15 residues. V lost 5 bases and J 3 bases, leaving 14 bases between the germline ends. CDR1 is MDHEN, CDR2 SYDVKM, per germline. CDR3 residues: CASSQIRGDGNTIYF. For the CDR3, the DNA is TGTGCCAGCAGTCAAATTCGGGGGGATGGAAACACCATATATTTT.

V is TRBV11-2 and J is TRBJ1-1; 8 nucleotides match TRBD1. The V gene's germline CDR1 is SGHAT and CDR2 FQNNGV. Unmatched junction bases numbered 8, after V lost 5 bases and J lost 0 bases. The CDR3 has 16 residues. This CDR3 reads CASSPRTGLMNTEAFF. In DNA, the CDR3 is TGTGCCAGCAGCCCTCGGACAGGGTTGATGAACACTGAAGCTTTCTTT.

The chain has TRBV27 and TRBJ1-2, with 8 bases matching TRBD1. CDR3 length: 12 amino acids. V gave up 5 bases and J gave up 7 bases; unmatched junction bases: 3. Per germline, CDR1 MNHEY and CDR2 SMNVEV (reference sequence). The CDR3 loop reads CASSSQGAGYTF. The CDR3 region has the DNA TGTGCCAGCAGTAGCCAGGGGGCTGGCTACACCTTC.

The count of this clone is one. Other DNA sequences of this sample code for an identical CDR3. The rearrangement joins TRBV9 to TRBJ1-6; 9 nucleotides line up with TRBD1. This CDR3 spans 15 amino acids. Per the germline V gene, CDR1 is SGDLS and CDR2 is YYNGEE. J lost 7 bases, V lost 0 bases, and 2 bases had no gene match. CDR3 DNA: TGTGCCAGCAGCGTAGCACAGGGGGCCAATTCACCCCTCCACTTT. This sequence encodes CASSVAQGANSPLHF.

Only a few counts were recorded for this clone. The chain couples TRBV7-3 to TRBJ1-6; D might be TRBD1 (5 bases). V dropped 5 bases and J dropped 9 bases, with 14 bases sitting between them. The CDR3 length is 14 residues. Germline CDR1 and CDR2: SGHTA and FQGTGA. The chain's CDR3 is CASSQSYQGSPLHF. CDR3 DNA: TGTGCCAGCAGCCAATCTTATCAGGGTTCACCCCTCCACTTT.

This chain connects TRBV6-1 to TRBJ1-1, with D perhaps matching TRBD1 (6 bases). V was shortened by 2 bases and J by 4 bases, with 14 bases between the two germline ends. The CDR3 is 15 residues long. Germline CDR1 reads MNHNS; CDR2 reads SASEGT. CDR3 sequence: CASSEPSGVVTEAFF. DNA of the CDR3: TGTGCCAGCAGTGAACCGTCAGGGGTGGTCACTGAAGCTTTCTTT.

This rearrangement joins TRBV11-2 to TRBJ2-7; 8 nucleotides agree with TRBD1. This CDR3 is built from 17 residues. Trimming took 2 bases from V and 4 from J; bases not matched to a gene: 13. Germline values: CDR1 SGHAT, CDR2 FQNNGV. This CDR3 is CASSLYQPGTGGYEQYF. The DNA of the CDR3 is TGTGCCAGCAGCTTATACCAGCCCGGGACAGGCGGGTACGAGCAGTACTTC. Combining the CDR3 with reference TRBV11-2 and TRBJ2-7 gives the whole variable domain EAGVAQSPRYKIIEKRQSVAFWCNPISGHATLYWYQQILGQGPKLLIQFQNNGVVDDSQLPKDRFSAERLKGVDSTLKIQPAKLEDSAVYLCASSLYQPGTGGYEQYFGPGTRLTVT.